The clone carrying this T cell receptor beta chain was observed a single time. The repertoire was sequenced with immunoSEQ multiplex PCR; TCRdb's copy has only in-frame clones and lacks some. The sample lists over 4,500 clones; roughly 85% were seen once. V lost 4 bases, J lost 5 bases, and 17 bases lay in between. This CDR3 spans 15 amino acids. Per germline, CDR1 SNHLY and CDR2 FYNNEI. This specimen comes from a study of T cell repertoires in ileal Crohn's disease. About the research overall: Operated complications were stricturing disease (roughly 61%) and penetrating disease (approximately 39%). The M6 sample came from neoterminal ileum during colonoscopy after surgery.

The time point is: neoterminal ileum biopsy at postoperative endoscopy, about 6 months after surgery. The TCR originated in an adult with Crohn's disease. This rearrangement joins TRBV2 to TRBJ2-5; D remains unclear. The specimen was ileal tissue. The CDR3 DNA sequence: TGTGCCAGCAGTGCCCCCGCAGTCATCGTGGAGACCCAGTACTTC. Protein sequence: CASSAPAVIVETQYF.